Shown below are 5 T cell receptor beta chains from a single sample sequenced in a study of blood T cell repertoires in COVID-19. Using immunoSEQ multiplex PCR, the repertoire was profiled, and TCRdb retains in-frame clones only, with some absent. The data show fewer than 600,000 clones, approximately 92% seen once. The specimen was peripheral blood. All receptors derive from a young man with COVID-19, enrolled during active disease.

This chain connects TRBV3-1 (or the pseudogene TRBV3-2) to TRBJ1-6, with D perhaps TRBD1 (6 bases). The CDR3 extends over 15 amino acids. The V gene's germline CDR1 is LGHDT and CDR2 YNNKEL (reference sequence). Trimming stripped 1 base from V and 4 bases from J, with 8 bases between. Here the CDR3 DNA reads TGTGCCAGCAGCCAAGGACAGGTATATAATTCACCCCTCCACTTT. Protein sequence: CASSQGQVYNSPLHF.

This clone was counted once. This chain links TRBV6-4 with TRBJ1-6; D ambiguous. V lost 5 bases to trimming and J lost 8 bases, with 10 bases between them. The CDR3 runs 13 residues. The germline CDR1 and CDR2 sequences are MRHNA and SNTAGT. Written as DNA, the CDR3 is TGTGCCAGCAGTATAGCGTTTGATTCACCCCTCCACTTT. It yields the protein CASSIAFDSPLHF.

The V call is TRBV3-1 (or the pseudogene TRBV3-2), the J call TRBJ2-2, with unresolved D. The CDR3 sequence is 15 residues long. Germline-derived CDR1 and CDR2 are LGHDT and YNNKEL (reference sequence). V was shortened by 4 bases and J by 10 bases, with 19 bases between the two germline ends. DNA for the CDR3: TGTGCCAGCAGCCCAAACCCAGGTCAAACGAAGGAGCTGTTTTTT. Its protein product is CASSPNPGQTKELFF.

The chain uses TRBV22-1 and TRBJ2-7; the table's TRBD2 call for D was not verified on the DNA. TRBV22-1 is termed a pseudogene. There are 13 residues in the CDR3. The CDR3 DNA reads TGTCCTGGGAGCGCACGCGGGGCGTACGAGCAGTACTTC. Amino acid sequence: CPGSARGAYEQYF.

This clone appeared a single time. The chain joins TRBV9 to TRBJ2-3; TRBD2 matches at 9 bases. The CDR3 spans 16 residues. In germline, CDR1 is SGDLS, CDR2 YYNGEE. V trimming: 3 bases; J trimming: 2 bases; junction bases outside the gene matches: 7. CDR3: CASSARSGSVTDTQYF. The CDR3 DNA follows: TGTGCCAGCAGCGCCCGTAGCGGGAGCGTCACAGATACGCAGTATTTT. Full variable domain (rest looked up from reference TRBV9 and TRBJ2-3): DSGVTQTPKHLITATGQRVTLRCSPRSGDLSVYWYQQSLDQGLQFLIQYYNGEERAKGNILERFSAQQFPDLHSELNLSSLELGDSALYFCASSARSGSVTDTQYFGPGTRLTVL.